This T cell receptor (beta chain) stems from a study of blood T cell dynamics during melanoma immunotherapy. Study conclusions and caveats: Disease-control patients' PBMC repertoires became either more clonal or more diverse at W3.

CDR3 length equals 15 residues. In germline, CDR1 is MNHEY, CDR2 SVGAGI. V lost 6 bases to trimming and J lost 1 base, with 10 bases between them. The sample's time point: pre-treatment baseline. One draw preceded checkpoint blockade; another followed its first cycle at week 3. Prior systemic cancer therapy, immunosuppressant use and other active malignancies excluded patients. A fixed DNA input of 350 ng was used per bulk PBMC sample. Generated by immunoSEQ multiplex PCR, the TCRdb table keeps only in-frame clones and is missing some. The data contain fewer than 7,500 clones, roughly nine tenths of them seen just once; the ten biggest clones take up 2.5% to 3.5%. This clone was counted a single time. Its antigen is unknown.

V and J are TRBV6-5 and TRBJ1-6; D unclear. This TCR was recovered from a human donor with melanoma. The input for sequencing was blood, taken from a patient treated with checkpoint blockade. CDR3 coding DNA: TGTGCCAGCAGGCGCGGGAGTTCCTATAATTCACCCCTCCACTTT. Translating gives CASRRGSSYNSPLHF.